Listed here are 27 T cell receptor beta chains from one sample, sequenced in a study of radiotherapy plus CTLA-4 blockade in lung cancer. Sequenced by immunoSEQ multiplex PCR; TCRdb stores in-frame clones only, minus some. Of about 50,000 clones listed, roughly two thirds are singletons. The material sequenced was peripheral blood, taken from a patient treated with radiotherapy plus ipilimumab. The receptors come from a human donor with non-small cell lung cancer who had a complete response to radiotherapy plus ipilimumab.

This clone was picked up a small number of times. The J gene is TRBJ1-1, the V gene TRBV4-2, with a tentative D call TRBD1 (5 bases). Germline-derived CDR1 and CDR2 are LGHNA and YNFKEQ. The CDR3 has 15 residues. Trimming shortened V by 1 base and J by 4 bases, and 13 bases separated the two germline ends. The CDR3 nucleotides read TGTGCCAGCAGCCAAGTCAAAGGGGTTGTCACTGAAGCTTTCTTT. Translating it yields CASSQVKGVVTEAFF.

The rearrangement joins TRBV19 to TRBJ2-1; TRBD2 matches at 14 bases. With V trimmed by 7 bases and J by 8 bases, 4 bases remained unmatched. The CDR3 runs to 14 residues. The germline V gene has CDR1 LNHDA and CDR2 SQIVND (reference sequence). The CDR3 nucleotides are TGTGCCAGTAAGAGACTAGCGGGAGGGGATGAGCAGTTCTTC. It yields the protein CASKRLAGGDEQFF.

Here the CDR3 DNA reads TGTGCCAGCAGAACACAGGGGGCGGATGAGCAGTTCTTC. Translation gives CASRTQGADEQFF. The V and J genes are TRBV5-8 and TRBJ2-1; 9 bases match TRBD1. The CDR3 is 13 residues long. Trimming took 5 bases from V and 8 from J; bases not matched to a gene: 5. Germline assignment: CDR1 SGHTS and CDR2 YDEGEE.

The rearrangement joins TRBV19 to TRBJ1-5, with D tentatively TRBD1 (6 bases). This CDR3 spans 14 amino acids. V was shortened by 10 bases and J by 3 bases, with 16 bases between the two germline ends. The germline V gene has CDR1 LNHDA and CDR2 SQIVND (reference sequence). The CDR3: CATDDRRYNQPQHF. In DNA, the CDR3 is TGTGCCACGGACGACAGGAGATACAATCAGCCCCAGCATTTT. The complete variable domain, with remaining parts taken from reference TRBV19 and TRBJ1-5, reads DGGITQSPKYLFRKEGQNVTLSCEQNLNHDAMYWYRQDPGQGLRLIYYSQIVNDFQKGDIAEGYSVSREKKESFPLTVTSAQKNPTAFYLCATDDRRYNQPQHFGDGTRLSIL.

The V gene is TRBV6-5, the J gene TRBJ1-6; the D is unclear. The CDR3 loop spans 15 amino acids. Trimming cost V 0 bases and J 7 bases, with 10 bases left between them. CDR1 and CDR2 (germline): MNHEY, SVGAGI. CDR3 nucleotides: TGTGCCAGCAGTTACTCGAACTCGGGGAATTCACCCCTCCACTTT. This gives the protein CASSYSNSGNSPLHF.

The chain employs TRBV28 and TRBJ2-1, with a tentative D call TRBD1 (5 bases). Trimming took off 3 bases at V and 10 bases at J, with 13 bases between the two ends. This CDR3 spans 13 amino acids. Germline lookup yields CDR1 MDHEN and CDR2 SYDVKM. The CDR3 DNA is TGTGCCAGCAGTTTGTCGCAGGGCCGGGAGCAGTTCTTC. This gives the protein CASSLSQGREQFF.

The rearrangement uses TRBV7-3 and TRBJ2-5, with D maybe TRBD1 (5 bases). CDR1 SGHTA and CDR2 FQGTGA come from the germline V gene. There are 15 residues in the CDR3. Trimming shortened V by 2 bases and J by 5 bases, and 15 bases separated the two germline ends. CDR3 loop: CASSLQGGQMETQYF. The CDR3 region has the DNA TGTGCCAGCAGCTTACAGGGCGGTCAAATGGAGACCCAGTACTTC.

The chain recombines TRBV6-5 with TRBJ1-5; a weak D match, TRBD1 (6 bases). In germline, CDR1 is MNHEY, CDR2 SVGAGI. Trimming removed 7 bases at V and 3 bases at J, with 10 bases between. The CDR3 spans 13 residues. The CDR3 coding sequence is TGTGCCAGCAAACAGGGAAACAATCAGCCCCAGCATTTT. As protein: CASKQGNNQPQHF.

This clone has a single count. The chain carries TRBV6-1 and TRBJ1-4; a possible D gene is TRBD1 (6 bases). The CDR3 is 14 residues long. Germline CDR1 is MNHNS and CDR2 is SASEGT. Trimming took off 3 bases at V and 6 bases at J, with 11 bases between the two ends. CDR3 sequence (DNA): TGTGCCAGCAGTGAGGGGGGGGCCGATGAAAAACTGTTTTTT. Its translation: CASSEGGADEKLFF.

The chain joins TRBV5-1 to TRBJ2-2; 10 bases align to TRBD2. With V trimmed by 0 bases and J by 8 bases, 7 bases remained unmatched. Per the germline V gene, CDR1 is SGHRS and CDR2 is YFSETQ. The CDR3 runs to 16 residues. CDR3 in DNA: TGCGCCAGCAGCTTGGTAGCTAGCGGGAGTTCGGGGGAGCTGTTTTTT. This translates into CASSLVASGSSGELFF. Full variable domain (outside the CDR3, taken from reference TRBV5-1 and TRBJ2-2): KAGVTQTPRYLIKTRGQQVTLSCSPISGHRSVSWYQQTPGQGLQFLFEYFSETQRNKGNFPGRFSGRQFSNSRSEMNVSTLELGDSALYLCASSLVASGSSGELFFGEGSRLTVL.

The V call is TRBV5-4, the J call TRBJ2-1; no reliable D call. The germline CDR1 and CDR2 sequences are SGHNT and YYREEE (reference sequence). There are 11 residues in the CDR3. V dropped 2 bases and J dropped 5 bases, with 2 bases sitting between them. The CDR3 sequence is CASSFNNEQFF. DNA of the CDR3: TGTGCCAGCAGCTTCAACAATGAGCAGTTCTTC. The full variable domain, in which reference TRBV5-4 and TRBJ2-1 provide the parts outside the CDR3, is ETGVTQSPTHLIKTRGQQVTLRCSSQSGHNTVSWYQQALGQGPQFIFQYYREEENGRGNFPPRFSGLQFPNYSSELNVNALELDDSALYLCASSFNNEQFFGPGTRLTVL.

V and J are TRBV5-8 and TRBJ1-2; 8 bases match TRBD1. The V and J ends lost 1 base and 2 bases, in that order; junction bases with no gene match: 1. Germline lookup yields CDR1 SGHTS and CDR2 YDEGEE. The CDR3 totals 14 residues. The DNA of the CDR3 is TGTGCCAGCAGCTTGCCAGGGGGCAACTATGGCTACACCTTC. Translating gives CASSLPGGNYGYTF.

V gene TRBV18 combines with J gene TRBJ1-2, with 9 bases identical to TRBD1. Per germline, CDR1 KGHSH and CDR2 LQKENI. The CDR3 length is 16 residues. V was pared by 1 base and J by 2 bases, with 5 bases of the junction left unmatched. The CDR3 spells CASSPRDRALNYGYTF. CDR3 nucleotides: TGTGCCAGCTCACCACGGGACAGGGCTCTCAACTATGGCTACACCTTC.

The gene calls are TRBV30 and TRBJ2-5; no clear D gene. The germline V gene encodes CDR1 GTSNPN and CDR2 SVGIG (reference sequence). This CDR3 has 17 residues. Between the trimmed V and J ends, which lost 3 bases and 2 bases, there was a span of 22 bases. The CDR3 loop is CAWSRGSDLSRQETQYF. The CDR3 DNA is TGTGCCTGGAGCAGAGGTTCCGACTTATCGAGACAAGAGACCCAGTACTTC.

This clone is labeled medium-sized (0.01 to 0.1%). This sequence joins TRBV27 and TRBJ2-7; 10 bases align to TRBD2. With 6 bases clipped from V and 4 bases from J, the junction kept 3 bases outside the gene matches. The CDR3 loop spans 13 amino acids. Per the germline V gene, CDR1 is MNHEY and CDR2 is SMNVEV (reference sequence). The CDR3 is CASRVAGGYEQYF. The DNA of the CDR3 is TGTGCCAGCAGAGTAGCGGGGGGTTACGAGCAGTACTTC.

The chain employs TRBV5-4 and TRBJ2-2; 7 positions match TRBD2. Germline V gives CDR1 SGHNT, CDR2 YYREEE (reference sequence). This CDR3 is built from 17 residues. The junction had 9 bases not matched to a gene; V was cut back by 4 bases and J by 0 bases. DNA of the CDR3: TGTGCCAGCAGCACCCCAAGGGACTACGCGAACACCGGGGAGCTGTTTTTT. This gives the protein CASSTPRDYANTGELFF.

The rearrangement links TRBV9 to TRBJ1-3, with a tentative D call TRBD1 (6 bases). Germline V gene data show CDR1 as SGDLS and CDR2 as YYNGEE. The length of the CDR3 is 15 residues. V lost 0 bases and J 6 bases, leaving 13 bases between the germline ends. The CDR3 DNA reads TGTGCCAGCAGCGTAGAAACAGGGTTGGCAAACACCATATATTTT. Translation gives CASSVETGLANTIYF.

The V call is TRBV18, the J call TRBJ1-1; D unresolved. This CDR3 contains 13 residues. The germline CDR1 and CDR2 sequences are KGHSH and LQKENI. Trimming shortened V by 2 bases and J by 4 bases, and 8 bases separated the two germline ends. The CDR3 region has the DNA TGTGCCAGCTCACCAGCGGCGGCCACTGAAGCTTTCTTT. This encodes CASSPAAATEAFF.

V is TRBV6-6 and J is TRBJ1-5; TRBD1 aligns across 7 bases. Trimming removed 5 bases from V and 0 bases from J; junction bases left unmatched: 7. There are 16 residues in the CDR3. The germline V gene has CDR1 MNHNY and CDR2 SVGAGI (reference sequence). The CDR3 bases are TGTGCCAGCAGTCGGCGGACAGGCTATAGCAATCAGCCCCAGCATTTT. This sequence encodes CASSRRTGYSNQPQHF.

The rearrangement uses TRBV18 and TRBJ2-3; 7 nucleotides align to TRBD2. The CDR3 is 16 amino acids. Trimming cost V 2 bases and J 4 bases; bases outside gene matches: 9. The germline V gene has CDR1 KGHSH and CDR2 LQKENI. The CDR3: CASSPSGLVRADTQYF. The CDR3 coding sequence is TGTGCCAGCTCACCATCAGGACTAGTGAGAGCAGATACGCAGTATTTT.

V gene TRBV27 combines with J gene TRBJ2-1; D gene uncertain. The CDR3 loop spans 15 amino acids. V shed 7 bases and J shed 6 bases, with 19 bases lying between them. Looked up from germline, CDR1 is MNHEY and CDR2 is SMNVEV (reference sequence). The CDR3 protein is CASIPSSPFTNEQFF. The DNA of the CDR3 is TGTGCCAGCATTCCTAGTAGTCCATTTACCAATGAGCAGTTCTTC.

This CDR3 reads CASSLYNRPLEAFF. CDR3 nucleotides: TGCGCCAGCAGCTTGTACAACAGACCACTTGAAGCTTTCTTT. The chain joins TRBV5-1 to TRBJ1-1; D not certain. CDR3 length: 14 residues. CDR1 is SGHRS and CDR2 is YFSETQ in the germline V gene. V shed 1 base and J shed 7 bases, with 14 bases lying between them.

The chain combines TRBV28 with TRBJ2-5, with D tentatively TRBD1 (5 bases). Near its end, the DNA agrees better with TRBJ2-7, so the J call may be wrong. This CDR3 spans 13 amino acids. CDR1 MDHEN and CDR2 SYDVKM come from the germline V gene. Here the CDR3 reads CASSEIQGDEQYF. CDR3 sequence (DNA): TGTGCCAGCAGTGAAATCCAGGGCGACGAGCAGTACTTC.

V gene TRBV28 combines with J gene TRBJ2-3; D might be TRBD2 (5 bases). Trimming stripped 7 bases from V and 4 bases from J, with 15 bases between. Germline V gives CDR1 MDHEN, CDR2 SYDVKM. CDR3 size: 14 residues. CDR3 region: CASIDYSVADTQYF. As DNA, the CDR3 is TGTGCCAGCATCGACTACAGTGTGGCAGATACGCAGTATTTT.

The chain combines TRBV7-2 with TRBJ2-7; tentative D call: TRBD2 (5 bases). Looked up from germline, CDR1 is SGHTA and CDR2 is FQGNSA. This CDR3 is 14 amino acids long. V gave up 1 base and J gave up 5 bases, with 12 bases separating them. The CDR3 loop is CASSLVRAQDEQYF. The CDR3 DNA follows: TGTGCCAGCAGCTTAGTGAGGGCCCAGGACGAGCAGTACTTC.

The rearrangement links TRBV28 to TRBJ2-5; maybe TRBD1 (7 bases). Trimming pared 6 bases from V and 5 bases from J, leaving 16 bases between. In germline, CDR1 is MDHEN, CDR2 SYDVKM. This CDR3 is built from 14 residues. The DNA for the CDR3 is TGTGCCAGCAGAGCAGGGGGGACTGTGGAGACCCAGTACTTC. As protein: CASRAGGTVETQYF.

This chain joins TRBV4-1 and TRBJ2-7, with TRBD2 matching 7 bases. The CDR3 length is 17 residues. V was clipped by 1 base and J by 4 bases; unmatched bases: 13. CDR1 MGHRA and CDR2 YSYEKL come from the germline V gene. The CDR3 DNA sequence: TGCGCCAGCAGCCAAGGAAGACGGCTAGCGGACTCTTACGAGCAGTACTTC. This translates into CASSQGRRLADSYEQYF.